This T cell receptor beta chain derives from a study of cytomegalovirus exposure and HLA in healthy donors. The study, taken as a whole, reports: With later analysis, a missense DCLRE1C variant became linked to TCR beta V- and J-gene trimming. In vitro data verified three CMV-associated chains as specific for CMV antigens.

The PCR had 60 Vbeta and 13 Jbeta primers. Sequencing used immunoSEQ multiplex PCR; TCRdb keeps in-frame clones, though not all of them. Here the sample spans around 150,000 clones, roughly 79% being singletons. Trimming cost V 7 bases and J 6 bases, with 13 bases left between them. CDR3 size: 13 residues. Germline V lookup: CDR1 MNHEY, CDR2 SVGAGI. Comments on this clone: Its target is not known.

V and J are TRBV6-5 and TRBJ2-1; D might be TRBD2 (5 bases). Sequencing was done on a sample of PBMCs. This TCR was sampled from a man between 18 and 35 years old in good health and CMV-seropositive. DNA for the CDR3: TGTGCCAGCACTAAGTTTACTAGCAATGAGCAGTTCTTC. This encodes CASTKFTSNEQFF.